This T cell receptor beta chain was obtained from a study of shared clonotypes between healthy human individuals. As regards this clone: The antigen is not known.

Only in-frame clones appear in the TCRdb table, and some are missing; sequencing was by immunoSEQ multiplex PCR. The sample shows 2.5 million or so clones, 85% to 95% of them seen only once. Study results and caveats: Memory subsets had estimated richness that was generally smaller than that of naive subsets. Sampling involved blood alone; tissue repertoires likely differ.

V dropped 4 bases and J dropped 6 bases, with 19 bases sitting between them. CDR3 length: 16 residues. The V gene's germline CDR1 is SGHNT and CDR2 YENEEA. The receptor's source is a man between 18 and 35 years old in good health. This rearrangement joins TRBV11-3 to TRBJ2-1, with D perhaps matching TRBD2 (6 bases). The sequenced sample was naive CD4+ T cells sorted from blood. Subset of the sample: CD45RA+ positively selected. The CDR3 DNA follows: TGTGCCAGCAGCTGGGATGGGGGGAGCAAATCCAATGAGCAGTTCTTC. It encodes CASSWDGGSKSNEQFF.